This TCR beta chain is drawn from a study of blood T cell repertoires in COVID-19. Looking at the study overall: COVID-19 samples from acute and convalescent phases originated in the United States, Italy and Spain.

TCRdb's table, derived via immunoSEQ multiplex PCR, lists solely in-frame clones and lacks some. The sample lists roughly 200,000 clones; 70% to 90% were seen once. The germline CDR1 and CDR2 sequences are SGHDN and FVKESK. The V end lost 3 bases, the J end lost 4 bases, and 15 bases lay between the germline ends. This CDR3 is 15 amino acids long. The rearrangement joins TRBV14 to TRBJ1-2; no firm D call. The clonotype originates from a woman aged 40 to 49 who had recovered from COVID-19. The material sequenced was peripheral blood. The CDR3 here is CASSQVPGVFYGYTF. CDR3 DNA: TGTGCCAGCAGCCAGGTTCCCGGGGTTTTCTATGGCTACACCTTC.